There are a few counts of the clone carrying this T cell receptor (beta chain). Its specificity is unknown. This entry belongs to a study of T-cell memory formation after mild COVID-19. 5'RACE primed at constant segments yielded TCR alpha and TCR beta cDNA libraries bearing sample barcodes and UMIs. TCRdb analysed the 5' RACE reads with MiXCR anew, one entry per CDR3 protein. The sample lists 470,000 or so distinct CDR3 sequences, approximately 18% seen once, with roughly 21% in the top ten. The V gene's germline CDR1 is SGHTA and CDR2 FQGNSA. With 5 bases removed from V and 8 bases from J, the gap between germline ends came to 13 bases. The CDR3 length is 13 residues. General study findings and limits: The CD4+ clones that contracted clustered mainly within CM and EM, and the CD8+ clones concentrated in EMRA.

Sequenced sample: PBMCs or a T cell subset sorted from them (not recorded which). The clonotype originates from a man between 18 and 35 years old who had mild COVID-19 (a few samples of this study predate the infection). Cell type and time point are not known. The chain carries TRBV7-2 and TRBJ2-1; the D call may be TRBD1 or TRBD2 (6 bases each). The CDR3 loop reads CASSRGVAYEQFF. CDR3 coding DNA: TGTGCCAGCAGCAGGGGGGTAGCGTATGAGCAGTTCTTC.